Here is one T cell receptor beta chain with its context. This specimen comes from a study of blood T cell repertoires in COVID-19. On the study more broadly: Whether acute or convalescent, the COVID-19 samples came from the United States, Italy and Spain. PBMCs, B-cell-depleted T cells, or T cells provided the cDNA or gDNA that made up the material.

Recruits, aged roughly 18 to 95 years, lived in roughly 22 US areas. This CDR3 has 15 amino acids. V gave up 2 bases and J gave up 5 bases, with 10 bases separating them. CDR1 SEHNR and CDR2 FQNEAQ come from the germline V gene (reference sequence). Authors' analysis steps: Amplification of reference gene primers provided the estimated nucleated cell counts. The protocol was immunoSEQ multiplex PCR, while the TCRdb copy is restricted to in-frame clones and leaves out a portion. That table is the source of V, J and clone size, and D and trimming were worked out from the DNA. Here the sample spans 330,000 or so clones, 75% to 90% being singletons.

V and J are TRBV7-9 and TRBJ1-6, with D tentatively TRBD1 (6 bases). This clonotype originated in a man aged 25-45 years who had recovered from COVID-19. Sequenced: PBMCs or T cells enriched from blood (not recorded which). DNA of the CDR3: TGTGCCAGCAGCTTAAGAGACAGGAATAATTCACCCCTCCACTTT. It translates to CASSLRDRNNSPLHF.